Sequencing of this TCR beta chain was carried out in a study of tumor-infiltrating lymphocytes in glioblastoma multiforme. With respect to this clonotype: The antigen is not known.

TCRB libraries came from RNA via three nested multiplex PCR rounds. MiXCR, run by TCRdb on the multiplex PCR reads, gives a single entry per CDR3 protein. There are about 12,000 distinct CDR3 sequences in the sample; 60% to 75% occur only once, and around a third lies in the top ten. This CDR3 has 14 amino acids. V lost 5 bases, J lost 6 bases, and 16 bases lay in between. General study points: No surface-marker sorting into functional T cell subtypes was done.

Sequencing was performed on brain tumor tissue. The sequence derives from a male donor with glioblastoma. V and J are TRBV6-7 and TRBJ1-2; tentatively, D is TRBD1 (6 bases). TRBV6-7 is known as an ORF, though its function is uncertain. CDR3 sequence reads: CASSPPQGSHGYTF. The CDR3 DNA reads TGTGCCAGCAGTCCTCCACAGGGATCACATGGCTACACCTTC.